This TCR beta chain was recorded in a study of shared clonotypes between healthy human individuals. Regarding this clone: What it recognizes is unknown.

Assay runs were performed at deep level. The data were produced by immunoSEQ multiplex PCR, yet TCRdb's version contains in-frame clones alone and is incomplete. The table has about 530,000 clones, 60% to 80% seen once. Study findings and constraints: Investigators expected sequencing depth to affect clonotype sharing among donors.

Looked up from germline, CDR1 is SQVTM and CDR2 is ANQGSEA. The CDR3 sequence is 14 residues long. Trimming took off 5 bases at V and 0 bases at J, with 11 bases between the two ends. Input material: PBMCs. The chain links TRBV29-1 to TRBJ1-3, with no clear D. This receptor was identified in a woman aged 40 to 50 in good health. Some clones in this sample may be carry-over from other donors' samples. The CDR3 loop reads CSVPEGNSGNTIYF. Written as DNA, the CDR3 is TGCAGCGTTCCTGAGGGAAACTCTGGAAACACCATATATTTT. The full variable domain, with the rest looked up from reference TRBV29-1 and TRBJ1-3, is SAVISQKPSRDICQRGTSLTIQCQVDSQVTMMFWYRQQPGQSLTLIATANQGSEATYESGFVIDKFPISRPNLTFSTLTVSNMSPEDSSIYLCSVPEGNSGNTIYFGEGSWLTVV.